Following are 17 T cell receptor beta chains from one sample sequenced in a study of control samples from healthy donors and cancer patients. Libraries were prepared by immunoSEQ multiplex PCR; TCRdb keeps only in-frame clonotypes and omits some of them. This table holds approximately 170,000 clones, about nine tenths found once. Sequencing used blood. Receptors were obtained from a woman aged 30 to 39 in good health.

This sequence joins TRBV2 and TRBJ2-7, with D uncertain. Trimming pared 5 bases from V and 0 bases from J, leaving 8 bases between. The germline V gene has CDR1 SNHLY and CDR2 FYNNEI. The CDR3 consists of 13 residues. The CDR3 DNA is TGTGCCAGCAGTTTAATAAACTCCTACGAGCAGTACTTC. Translated, it gives CASSLINSYEQYF.

V is TRBV3-1 (or the pseudogene TRBV3-2) and J is TRBJ2-7, with D unclear. CDR1 and CDR2 from the germline V gene are LGHDT and YNNKEL (reference sequence). The CDR3 covers 13 residues. V lost 1 base to trimming and J lost 2 bases, with 6 bases between them. The CDR3 region is CASSQATTYEQYF. As DNA, the CDR3 is TGTGCCAGCAGCCAAGCGACAACCTACGAGCAGTACTTC.

The V gene is TRBV11-3, the J gene TRBJ2-2, with a weak D call TRBD1 (5 bases). This CDR3 contains 14 residues. Trimming took off 0 bases at V and 7 bases at J, with 9 bases between the two ends. CDR1 SGHNT and CDR2 YENEEA come from the germline V gene. CDR3 residues: CASSLDGAGGELFF. CDR3 bases: TGTGCCAGCAGCTTAGATGGGGCTGGCGGGGAGCTGTTTTTT. The complete variable domain, with remaining parts taken from reference TRBV11-3 and TRBJ2-2, reads EAGVVQSPRYKIIEKKQPVAFWCNPISGHNTLYWYLQNLGQGPELLIRYENEEAVDDSQLPKDRFSAERLKGVDSTLKIQPAELGDSAVYLCASSLDGAGGELFFGEGSRLTVL.

This sequence joins TRBV10-1 and TRBJ2-7, with D unclear. The CDR3 covers 11 residues. The germline gives CDR1 WNHNN, CDR2 SYGVQD (reference sequence). With 3 bases removed from V and 3 bases from J, the gap between germline ends came to 3 bases. In DNA, the CDR3 is TGCGCCAGCAGTGATAACTACGAGCAGTACTTC. This sequence encodes CASSDNYEQYF.

This chain joins TRBV7-7 and TRBJ2-5; 7 bases are a match to TRBD2. V lost 3 bases and J lost 5; bases outside the gene matches: 6. This CDR3 contains 14 residues. Germline-derived CDR1 and CDR2 are SSHAT and FNYEAQ (reference sequence). CDR3 region: CASSFSLRGETQYF. As DNA, the CDR3 is TGTGCCAGCAGCTTTAGTTTGCGGGGGGAGACCCAGTACTTC.

V is TRBV5-4 and J is TRBJ1-1; no definite D call. Germline V gene sequence: CDR1 SGHNT, CDR2 YYREEE (reference sequence). Trimming pared 0 bases from V and 1 base from J, leaving 4 bases between. CDR3 length: 13 residues. This CDR3 is CASSLAGNTEAFF. CDR3 nucleotides: TGTGCCAGCAGCTTGGCGGGGAACACTGAAGCTTTCTTT.

The chain carries TRBV11-3 and TRBJ1-1, with D possibly being TRBD1 (5 bases). Germline CDR1 is SGHNT and CDR2 is YENEEA. V lost 3 bases and J lost 1, with 9 bases in between. This CDR3 is built from 14 residues. The CDR3 region is CASSFQGENTEAFF. CDR3 nucleotide sequence: TGTGCCAGCAGCTTCCAGGGAGAGAACACTGAAGCTTTCTTT.

The chain joins TRBV18 to TRBJ1-4; a weak D match, TRBD1 (6 bases). The CDR3 consists of 14 residues. V was shortened by 2 bases and J by 5 bases, with 9 bases between the two germline ends. CDR1 and CDR2 (germline): KGHSH, LQKENI. The CDR3 sequence is CASSPRRGNEKLFF. The DNA for the CDR3 is TGTGCCAGCTCACCAAGAAGGGGGAATGAAAAACTGTTTTTT.

V gene TRBV5-4 combines with J gene TRBJ1-6; TRBD1 matches at 8 bases. The V segment lost 1 base and the J segment 8 bases; nucleotides outside the gene matches: 5. This CDR3 region has 15 residues. The germline V gene encodes CDR1 SGHNT and CDR2 YYREEE (reference sequence). CDR3 sequence: CASSLQGAGDSPLHF. In DNA form, the CDR3 reads TGTGCCAGCAGCTTGCAGGGGGCGGGCGATTCACCCCTCCACTTT.

The chain links TRBV19 to TRBJ2-3; D is unresolved. This CDR3 has 17 residues. Germline CDR1 is LNHDA and CDR2 is SQIVND (reference sequence). The ends were cut back, 0 bases at V and 0 bases at J, with 13 bases in the middle. The DNA of the CDR3 is TGTGCCAGTAGTATAGATCTCCCCGGACCTAGCACAGATACGCAGTATTTT. Amino acid sequence: CASSIDLPGPSTDTQYF.

This clone was counted once. The rearrangement joins TRBV6-5 to TRBJ1-3; tentatively, D is TRBD1 (5 bases). The germline V and J ends were trimmed by 6 bases and 4 bases, with 13 bases remaining between them. Germline CDR1 MNHEY, CDR2 SVGAGI. This CDR3 is 14 amino acids long. The CDR3 nucleotides read TGTGCCAGCAGACGCACAGGCTCAGGAAACACCATATATTTT. Its protein is CASRRTGSGNTIYF.

The CDR3 coding sequence is TGTGCCAGCTCACCACGACAGGGAGGGGGATCTGGGGCCAACGTCCTGACTTTC. Translated: CASSPRQGGGSGANVLTF. The rearrangement links TRBV18 to TRBJ2-6; D possibly uses TRBD1 or TRBD2 (7 bases each). The CDR3 is 18 amino acids. V shed 1 base and J shed 1 base, with 14 bases lying between them. Germline CDR1 KGHSH, CDR2 LQKENI.

The V gene is TRBV3-1 (or the pseudogene TRBV3-2), the J gene TRBJ1-2; 7 bases are shared with TRBD1. Trimming at V came to 4 bases and at J to 2 bases, leaving 10 bases not matched to a gene. The CDR3 totals 16 residues. From germline, CDR1 is LGHDT and CDR2 YNNKEL (reference sequence). The CDR3 loop is CASSRGAGGTNYGYTF. CDR3 DNA: TGTGCCAGCAGCCGCGGCGCAGGGGGGACGAACTATGGCTACACCTTC.

Turning to this clone: Additional DNA sequences in this sample encode the identical CDR3. The V and J genes are TRBV7-9 and TRBJ1-2; 9 nucleotides agree with TRBD1. Losses at the gene ends were 5 bases for V and 2 bases for J; bases not matched to a gene: 3. CDR3 length: 14 amino acids. Germline CDR1 and CDR2: SEHNR and FQNEAQ (reference sequence). The CDR3 is CASSRQGGNYGYTF. CDR3 bases: TGTGCCAGCAGCCGACAGGGGGGGAACTATGGCTACACCTTC.

The V gene is TRBV29-1, the J gene TRBJ1-2; unclear D gene. The CDR3 has 10 amino acids. V lost 6 bases to trimming and J lost 6 bases, with 8 bases between them. Per the germline V gene, CDR1 is SQVTM and CDR2 is ANQGSEA. As DNA, the CDR3 is TGCAGCGTGAGGTCCCATGGCTACACCTTC. It translates to CSVRSHGYTF.

The J gene is TRBJ1-1, the V gene TRBV6-5, with TRBD1 matching over 7 bases. V shed 6 bases, J shed 2 bases, and the junction held 6 bases outside the gene matches. The CDR3 covers 14 residues. The germline gives CDR1 MNHEY, CDR2 SVGAGI. CDR3 protein: CASRKQGYNTEAFF. The CDR3, as DNA: TGTGCCAGCAGAAAACAGGGGTATAACACTGAAGCTTTCTTT.

The chain has TRBV19 and TRBJ1-1, with D possibly TRBD1 on 6 matching bases. V lost 6 bases to trimming and J lost 0 bases, with 11 bases between them. Germline loops: CDR1 LNHDA, CDR2 SQIVND (reference sequence). The CDR3 covers 14 residues. CDR3 loop: CASRGRGMNTEAFF. CDR3 DNA: TGTGCCAGTAGGGGCAGGGGCATGAACACTGAAGCTTTCTTT.